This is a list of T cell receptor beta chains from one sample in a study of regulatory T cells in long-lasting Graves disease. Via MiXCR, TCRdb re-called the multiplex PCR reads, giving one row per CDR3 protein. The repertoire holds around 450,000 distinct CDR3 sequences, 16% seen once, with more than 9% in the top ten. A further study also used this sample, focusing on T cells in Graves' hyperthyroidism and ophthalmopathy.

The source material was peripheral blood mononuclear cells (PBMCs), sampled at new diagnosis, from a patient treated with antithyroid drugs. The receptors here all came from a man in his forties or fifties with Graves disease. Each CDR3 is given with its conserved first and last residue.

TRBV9 CASSVLGSSYNEQFF
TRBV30 CAWTAGGARSQYF
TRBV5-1 CASSSWQDEQYF
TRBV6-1 CATEDRVSYEQYF
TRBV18 CASSQDTGALKEKLFF
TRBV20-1 CSADSGTANTEAFF
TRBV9 CASSVGSGRPNSANTGELFF
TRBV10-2 CASSGQGDYSPLHF
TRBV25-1 CASSGDRTEETQYF
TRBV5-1 CASSFWTGNIQYF
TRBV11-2 CASSLDLDRSGYTF
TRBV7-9 CASSPRDSPNEKLFF
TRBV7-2 CASSLETLNQQYF
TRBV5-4 CASSPGTSGSEADTQYF
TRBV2 CASSDDAAAENIQYF
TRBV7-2 CASSLRTGQSSGNTIYF
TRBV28 CASIGVGTDEAFF
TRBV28 CASSWTSGRPASYEQYF
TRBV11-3 CASSFDSYEQYF
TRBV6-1 CASNPQRSDREQYF
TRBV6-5 CASSYRGSGANVLTF
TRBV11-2 CASSRLGDQETQYF
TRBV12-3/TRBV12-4 CASSLKTGLGQYF
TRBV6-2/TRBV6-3 CASSYSGGAGSPLHF
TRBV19 CASSPGHTDTQYF
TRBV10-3 CAISEYGQGYEQYF
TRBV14 CASSLGLLNTNEQFF
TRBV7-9 CASSLARLGDTQYF
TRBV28 CASMGAYEQYF
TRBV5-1 CASTRMGASGETQYF
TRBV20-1 CSAKREAGGPSYEQYF
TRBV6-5 CASSYSAHGELFF
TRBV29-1 CSVGGRRLAGNTDTQCF
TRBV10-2 CASSDQGQGYFF
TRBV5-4 CASSAYGGADIQYF
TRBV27 CASRGSSGRAYYNEQFF
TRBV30 CAWSVLGGSEAFF
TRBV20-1 CSARKGIMNTEAFF
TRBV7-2 CASSPGPASYNEQFF
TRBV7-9 CASSLAGRNEQFF
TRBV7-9 CASSFPERLAAYNEQFF
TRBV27 CASSSLQGAVNTEAFF
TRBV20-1 CSVPKGQGENYGYTF
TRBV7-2 CASSLNGAGYEQYF
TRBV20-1 CSARDGQGGETQYF
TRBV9 CASSVAGLAGVNEQFF
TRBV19 CASNPFDSNQPQHF
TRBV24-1 CATGQGEQPQHF
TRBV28 CASSARAGGGTDTQYF
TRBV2 CASSEFGRSGANVLTF
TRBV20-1 CSHGGSNQPQHF